The rows below give T cell receptor beta chains drawn from one sample of a study of CD8+ T cells in alopecia areata. Clones were read by immunoSEQ multiplex PCR, and TCRdb kept only the in-frame ones, dropping some. The sample lists about 200,000 clones, roughly 60% occurring once. The specimen comprised CD4+ T cells sorted from blood, sampled at week 24, from a patient treated with tofacitinib. Receptors were obtained from a human donor with alopecia areata. The CDR3 runs from the conserved cysteine through the conserved F or W. A D gene is named only where the DNA matches it firmly. Rows give clone size only sometimes, using once, few, many, or a class for an expanded clone.

d_call j_call clone_size v_call cdr3_nt cdr3_aa
TRBD1 TRBJ1-1 . TRBV30 TGTGCCTGGAGTCTCCGCGGGACAGGGGCTGAAGCTTTCTTT CAWSLRGTGAEAFF
. TRBJ2-7 . TRBV11-2 TGTGCCAGCAGATCCGCACCGCAGGGGGGATCCTACGAGCAGTACTTC CASRSAPQGGSYEQYF
. TRBJ1-2 . TRBV29-1 TGCAGCGTTGAAGGAGGGAACGACTATGGCTACACCTTC CSVEGGNDYGYTF
TRBD2 TRBJ2-4 once TRBV20-1 TGCAGTGCTCTACGGGGGGACATTCAGTACTTC CSALRGDIQYF
. TRBJ2-7 . TRBV14 TGTGCCAGCAGCCAAGCAGGACCCGAGCAGTACTTC CASSQAGPEQYF
TRBD1 TRBJ2-5 . TRBV27 TGTGCCAGCAGTTTTTCACAGGGGATCGGAGAGACCCAGTACTTC CASSFSQGIGETQYF
TRBD1 TRBJ1-4 few TRBV2 TGTGCCAGCAGGTTTCCGGGACAGGGGGATGAAAAACTGTTTTTT CASRFPGQGDEKLFF
. TRBJ2-4 . TRBV2 TGTGCCAGCAGTGGGTCTCTCGGGGAGGCGGCCAAAAACATTCAGTACTTC CASSGSLGEAAKNIQYF
. TRBJ1-2 . TRBV19 TGTGCCAGTAGTATATCTGGAGGAGCTAACTATGGCTACACCTTC CASSISGGANYGYTF
TRBD1 TRBJ2-4 many TRBV11-1 TGTGCCAGCAGCTTTGATCCGGGACAGGGGATGGACATTCAGTACTTC CASSFDPGQGMDIQYF
TRBD1 TRBJ1-6 . TRBV5-1 TGCGCCAGCAGCTCTCGACAGGGGGCTAATTCACCCCTCCACTTT CASSSRQGANSPLHF
. TRBJ1-2 . TRBV7-2 TGTGCCAGCAGCTTAGAGCGCGGCCCGAACTATGGCTACACCTTC CASSLERGPNYGYTF
. TRBJ1-4 . TRBV29-1 TGCAGCGTTGCTGGGAACGAAAAACTGTTTTTT CSVAGNEKLFF
TRBD1 TRBJ2-7 . TRBV28 TGTGCCAGCAAACGCCCCGAGGGACAGGGCTCCTACGAGCAGTACTTC CASKRPEGQGSYEQYF
. TRBJ1-5 . TRBV30 TGTGCCTGGAGTGTACGAAGGGATCAGCCCCAGCATTTT CAWSVRRDQPQHF
. TRBJ1-1 . TRBV7-2 TGTGCCAGCAGCTTAGCGCTCCGTGACCTCGAAGCTTTCTTT CASSLALRDLEAFF
TRBD2 TRBJ2-2 . TRBV29-1 TGCAGCGTTGAGCGTAGCGGGGCCAACACCGGGGAGCTGTTTTTT CSVERSGANTGELFF
. TRBJ2-3 . TRBV7-2 TGTGCCAGCAGCTTAGCGGGGATAGATACGCAGTATTTT CASSLAGIDTQYF
. TRBJ1-3 . TRBV30 TGTGCCTGGTCGGCGGCTGGAAACACCATATATTTT CAWSAAGNTIYF
TRBD2 TRBJ2-2 . TRBV5-6 TGTGCCAGCAGCTCAAGGTGGTTGGTAGCGGGCCCGAACACCGGGGAGCTGTTTTTT CASSSRWLVAGPNTGELFF
. TRBJ2-1 . TRBV7-2 TGTGCCAGCAGCTTAGATCCGGGTACCTACAATGAGCAGTTCTTC CASSLDPGTYNEQFF
. TRBJ2-3 . TRBV6-1 TGTGCCAGCAGTGAAAGGTCAGGGCTGAGCACAGATACGCAGTATTTT CASSERSGLSTDTQYF
. TRBJ2-5 . TRBV2 TGTGCCAGCAGCTACCTCGAAAACCAAGAGACCCAGTACTTC CASSYLENQETQYF
TRBD1 TRBJ1-5 few TRBV2 TGTGCCAGCAGTGAAATCGGGACAGGGGACATTCAGCCCCAGCATTTT CASSEIGTGDIQPQHF
. TRBJ1-1 once TRBV27 TGTGCCAGCAGTTTAATAGGGCAGAAAGCTTTCTTT CASSLIGQKAFF
TRBD1 TRBJ1-1 few TRBV7-9 TGTGCCAGCAGCTTACAAACAGGGGGCACTGAAGCTTTCTTT CASSLQTGGTEAFF
TRBD1 TRBJ1-2 . TRBV6-5 TGTGCCAGCAGTCCGGGGGGACAGACCTATGGCTACACCTTC CASSPGGQTYGYTF
. TRBJ2-1 few TRBV4-2 TGTGCCAGCAGCCAAGATCGGCTTGAGCAGTTCTTC CASSQDRLEQFF
TRBD1 TRBJ2-2 . TRBV5-1 TGCGCCAGCAGACCTGGGACAGGCTCTGGGGAGCTGTTTTTT CASRPGTGSGELFF
. TRBJ2-3 . TRBV29-1 TGCAGCGTTGACGGGGGGCCCATCACAGATACGCAGTATTTT CSVDGGPITDTQYF
TRBD2 TRBJ2-3 few TRBV9 TGTGCCAGCAGTAATAGCGGGGGGGCCACAGATACGCAGTATTTT CASSNSGGATDTQYF
TRBD1 TRBJ2-2 . TRBV5-1 TGCGCCAGCAGCTTGGAACCAGGGGGAAACACCGGGGAGCTGTTTTTT CASSLEPGGNTGELFF
TRBD2 TRBJ2-3 . TRBV7-2 TGTGCCAGCAGCTTAGCTATTAGCGGGTACACAGATACGCAGTATTTT CASSLAISGYTDTQYF
TRBD1 TRBJ1-1 . TRBV4-2 TGTGCCAGCAGCCAGACAGGGTTGAACACTGAAGCTTTCTTT CASSQTGLNTEAFF
. TRBJ1-1 few TRBV7-2 TGTGCCAGCACCAAGATGCGGGGCCTGGAGGCTTTCTTT CASTKMRGLEAFF
. TRBJ1-6 . TRBV5-1 TGCGCCAGCAGCTTGGTGGGGATTAAGGATTCACCCCTCCACTTT CASSLVGIKDSPLHF
TRBD1 TRBJ2-7 . TRBV27 TGTGCCAGCAGTCACAGGGGGCTTTACGAGCAGTACTTC CASSHRGLYEQYF
. TRBJ2-7 . TRBV7-6 . CASSQMSLEGEQYF
TRBD1 TRBJ1-5 . TRBV13 TGTGCCAGCAGCACTAACAGGGGGGTCAATCAGCCCCAGCATTTT CASSTNRGVNQPQHF
. TRBJ1-1 . TRBV9 TGTGCCAGCAGCGTAGGACAGAGGAACACTGAAGCTTTCTTT CASSVGQRNTEAFF
. TRBJ2-3 . TRBV29-1 TGCAGCGTTGACCCAGGCACAGATACGCAGTATTTT CSVDPGTDTQYF
TRBD2 TRBJ2-1 few TRBV29-1 TGCAGCGTTGAAGAGCCTAGCGGGGGGTTCTTC CSVEEPSGGFF
. TRBJ1-1 . TRBV30 TGTGCCTGGACCCACTCCCTGAACACTGAAGCTTTCTTT CAWTHSLNTEAFF
. TRBJ2-7 few TRBV20-1 TGCAGTGCTAGAGATCTGGATAGCAAGTACTTC CSARDLDSKYF
. TRBJ2-2 few TRBV6-6 TGTGCCAGCAGTTACGAGAACACCGGGGAGCTGTTTTTT CASSYENTGELFF
TRBD1 TRBJ1-6 . TRBV30 TGTGCCTGGAGCGACCCCCGGCAGGGGGATAATTCACCCCTCCACTTT CAWSDPRQGDNSPLHF
. TRBJ2-7 once TRBV2 TGTGCCAGCAGTGGGACAGTCTACGAGCAGTACTTC CASSGTVYEQYF
. TRBJ2-7 . TRBV6-6 TGTGCCAGCATGGCCTGGGGGATTCTACGGGAGCAGTACTTC CASMAWGILREQYF
. TRBJ1-1 . TRBV29-1 TGCAGCGTTGAAGCTCAGATGAACACTGAAGCTTTCTTT CSVEAQMNTEAFF
. TRBJ1-5 once TRBV15 TGTGCCACCAGCAGCGCCCTGGGAGGTAATCAGCCCCAGCATTTT CATSSALGGNQPQHF
. TRBJ1-4 . TRBV15 TGTGCCACCAGCAGAGTCGGTGGGAATGAAAAACTGTTTTTT CATSRVGGNEKLFF
TRBD1 TRBJ2-3 . TRBV7-9 TGTGCCAGCAGCCCACAGGGGGATACGCAGTATTTT CASSPQGDTQYF
. TRBJ1-2 . TRBV4-3 TGCGCCAGCAGCCAAGAATTAGGGGAGCCCTATGGCTACACCTTC CASSQELGEPYGYTF
. TRBJ1-5 . TRBV7-9 TGTGCCAGCAGCTTACAAGGAGATCAGCCCCAGCATTTT CASSLQGDQPQHF
. TRBJ1-6 . TRBV30 TGTGCCTGGAGTGTCTCCGCAGGGGACTCACCCCTCCACTTT CAWSVSAGDSPLHF